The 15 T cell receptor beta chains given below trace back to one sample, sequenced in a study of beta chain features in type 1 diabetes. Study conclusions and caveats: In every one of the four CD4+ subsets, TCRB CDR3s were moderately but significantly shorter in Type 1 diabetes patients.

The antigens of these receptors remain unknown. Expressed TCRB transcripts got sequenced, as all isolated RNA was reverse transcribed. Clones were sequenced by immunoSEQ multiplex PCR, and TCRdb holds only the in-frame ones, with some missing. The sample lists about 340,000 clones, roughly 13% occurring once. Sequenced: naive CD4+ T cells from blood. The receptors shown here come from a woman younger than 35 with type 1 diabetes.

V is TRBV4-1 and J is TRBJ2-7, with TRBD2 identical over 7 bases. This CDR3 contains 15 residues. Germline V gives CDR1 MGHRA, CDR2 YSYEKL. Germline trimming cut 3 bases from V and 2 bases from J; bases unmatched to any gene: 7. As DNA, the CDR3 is TGCGCCAGCAGCCATTTGCCAGCGGGACCCTACGAGCAGTACTTC. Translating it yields CASSHLPAGPYEQYF.

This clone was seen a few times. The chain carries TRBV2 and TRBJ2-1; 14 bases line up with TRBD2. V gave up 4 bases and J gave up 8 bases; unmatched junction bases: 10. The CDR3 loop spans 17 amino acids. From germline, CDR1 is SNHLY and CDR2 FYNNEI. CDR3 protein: CASSGPETSGRVHEQFF. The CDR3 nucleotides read TGTGCCAGCAGTGGCCCCGAGACTAGCGGGAGGGTCCATGAGCAGTTCTTC.

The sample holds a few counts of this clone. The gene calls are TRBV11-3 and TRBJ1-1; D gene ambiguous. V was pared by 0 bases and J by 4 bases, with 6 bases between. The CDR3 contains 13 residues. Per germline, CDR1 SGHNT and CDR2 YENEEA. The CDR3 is CASSLEEFTEAFF. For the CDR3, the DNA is TGTGCCAGCAGCTTAGAGGAGTTCACTGAAGCTTTCTTT.

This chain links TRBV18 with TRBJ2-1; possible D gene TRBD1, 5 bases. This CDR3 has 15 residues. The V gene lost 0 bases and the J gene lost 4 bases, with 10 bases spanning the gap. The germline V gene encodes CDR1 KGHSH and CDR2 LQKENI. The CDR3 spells CASSPPGPTYNEQFF. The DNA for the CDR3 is TGTGCCAGCTCACCACCGGGGCCAACTTACAATGAGCAGTTCTTC.

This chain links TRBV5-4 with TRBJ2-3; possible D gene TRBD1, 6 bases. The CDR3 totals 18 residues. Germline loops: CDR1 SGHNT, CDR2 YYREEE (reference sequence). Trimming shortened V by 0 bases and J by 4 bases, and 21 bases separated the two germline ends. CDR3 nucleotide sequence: TGTGCCAGCAGCTTGGGGGGCTTACAGGGAAAGATTGCAGATACGCAGTATTTT. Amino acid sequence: CASSLGGLQGKIADTQYF.

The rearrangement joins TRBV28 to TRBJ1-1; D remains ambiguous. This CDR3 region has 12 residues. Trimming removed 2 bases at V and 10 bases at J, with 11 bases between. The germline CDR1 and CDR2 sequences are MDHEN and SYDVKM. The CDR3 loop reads CASSLIGRRAFF. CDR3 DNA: TGTGCCAGCAGTTTAATAGGCAGGCGAGCTTTCTTT.

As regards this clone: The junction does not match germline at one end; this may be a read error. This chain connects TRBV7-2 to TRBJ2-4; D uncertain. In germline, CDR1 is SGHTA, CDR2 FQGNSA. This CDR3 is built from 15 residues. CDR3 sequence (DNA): TGTGCCAGCACCTTAAACGCCGGGGCCAAAAACATTCAGTACTTC. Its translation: CASTLNAGAKNIQYF.

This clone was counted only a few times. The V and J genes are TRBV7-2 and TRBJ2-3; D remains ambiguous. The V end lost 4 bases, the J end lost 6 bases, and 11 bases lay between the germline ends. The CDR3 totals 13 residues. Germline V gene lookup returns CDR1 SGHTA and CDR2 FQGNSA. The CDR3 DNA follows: TGTGCCAGCAGCTCTATCGCCGGGGATACGCAGTATTTT. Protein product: CASSSIAGDTQYF.

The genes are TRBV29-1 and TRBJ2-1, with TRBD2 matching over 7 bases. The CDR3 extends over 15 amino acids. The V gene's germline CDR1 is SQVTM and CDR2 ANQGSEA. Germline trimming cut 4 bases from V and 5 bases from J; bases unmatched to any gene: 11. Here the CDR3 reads CSVVGREQVNNEQFF. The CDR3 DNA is TGCAGCGTTGTTGGGCGGGAGCAGGTGAACAATGAGCAGTTCTTC.

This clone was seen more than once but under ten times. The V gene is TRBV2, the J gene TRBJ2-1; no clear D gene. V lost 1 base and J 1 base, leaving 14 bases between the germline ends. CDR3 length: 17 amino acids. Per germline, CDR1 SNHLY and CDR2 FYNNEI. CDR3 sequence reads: CASSEESFAASYNEQFF. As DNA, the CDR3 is TGTGCCAGCAGTGAAGAGAGCTTTGCTGCATCCTACAATGAGCAGTTCTTC.

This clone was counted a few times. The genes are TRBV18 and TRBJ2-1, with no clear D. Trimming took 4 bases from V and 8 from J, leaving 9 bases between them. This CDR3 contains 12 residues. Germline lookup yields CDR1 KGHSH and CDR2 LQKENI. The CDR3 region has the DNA TGTGCCAGCTCACAAGCGAATGATGAGCAGTTCTTC. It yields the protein CASSQANDEQFF.

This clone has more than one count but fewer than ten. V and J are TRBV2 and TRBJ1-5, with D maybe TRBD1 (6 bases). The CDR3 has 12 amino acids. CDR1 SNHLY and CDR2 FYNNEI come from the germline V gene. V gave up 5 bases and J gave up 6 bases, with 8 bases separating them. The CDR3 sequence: CASSRGGQPQHF. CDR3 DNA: TGTGCCAGCAGTAGGGGGGGTCAGCCCCAGCATTTT.

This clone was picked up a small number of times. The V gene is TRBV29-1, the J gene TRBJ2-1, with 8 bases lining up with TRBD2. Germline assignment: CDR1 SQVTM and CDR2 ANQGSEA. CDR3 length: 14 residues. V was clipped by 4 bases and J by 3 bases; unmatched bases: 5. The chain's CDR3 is CSVVLREDYNEQFF. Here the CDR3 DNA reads TGCAGCGTTGTCTTGCGGGAGGACTACAATGAGCAGTTCTTC.

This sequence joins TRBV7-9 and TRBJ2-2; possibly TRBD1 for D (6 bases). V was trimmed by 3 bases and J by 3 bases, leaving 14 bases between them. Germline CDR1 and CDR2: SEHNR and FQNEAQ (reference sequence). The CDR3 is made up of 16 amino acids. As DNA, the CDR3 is TGTGCCAGCAGCTTCCGTTCGGCAGGGGACACCGGGGAGCTGTTTTTT. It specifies CASSFRSAGDTGELFF.

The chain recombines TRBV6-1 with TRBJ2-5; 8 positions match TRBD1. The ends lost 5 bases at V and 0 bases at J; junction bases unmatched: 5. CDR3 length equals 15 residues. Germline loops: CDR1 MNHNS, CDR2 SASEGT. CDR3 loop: CASSIRTGHQETQYF. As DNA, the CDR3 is TGTGCCAGCAGTATAAGGACAGGGCACCAAGAGACCCAGTACTTC.